A single sample gave rise to the 17 T cell receptor beta chains below, sequenced in a study of PD-L1 blockade in urothelial cancer. The assay was immunoSEQ multiplex PCR, and TCRdb's table has in-frame clones only and misses some. The data show approximately 91,000 clones, approximately 87% seen once. Noted time point: peripheral blood 6 weeks after treatment start. This sample comprised PBMCs, obtained around atezolizumab (anti-PD-L1) treatment. All receptors derive from a man in his sixties or seventies with urothelial cancer.

V gene TRBV7-3 combines with J gene TRBJ2-1; TRBD2 matches 8 bases. This CDR3 region has 14 residues. The J segment lost 9 bases and the V segment lost 5 bases, leaving 9 bases of the junction unmatched. CDR1 is SGHTA, CDR2 FQGTGA, per germline. The CDR3 loop reads CASSPWPTSGEQFF. The CDR3 nucleotides read TGTGCCAGCAGCCCCTGGCCCACTAGCGGTGAGCAGTTCTTC.

There are a few counts of this clone. This chain links TRBV5-1 with TRBJ2-3; TRBD1 might be the D (7 bases). This CDR3 contains 15 residues. CDR1 is SGHRS and CDR2 is YFSETQ in the germline V gene. The V and J ends lost 5 bases and 2 bases respectively, with 15 bases between them. The CDR3 region has the DNA TGCGCCAGCAGGGCGGGACAGATGAACACAGATACGCAGTATTTT. The encoded protein is CASRAGQMNTDTQYF.

The V call is TRBV7-6, the J call TRBJ2-5, with 11 bases lining up with TRBD1. The CDR3 has 17 amino acids. The germline V gene encodes CDR1 SGHVS and CDR2 FNYEAQ. The V gene end was trimmed by 6 bases and the J gene end by 2 bases; junction bases not matched to a gene: 11. The CDR3 is CASSLRGQGANQETQYF. In DNA, the CDR3 is TGTGCCAGCAGTCTACGAGGACAGGGGGCTAATCAAGAGACCCAGTACTTC.

This clone is labeled as medium-sized. This chain uses TRBV13 with TRBJ2-1, with TRBD1 matching over 8 bases. Germline-derived CDR1 and CDR2 are PRHDT and FYEKMQ (reference sequence). The V gene end was trimmed by 5 bases and the J gene end by 9 bases; junction bases not matched to a gene: 3. This CDR3 spans 12 amino acids. CDR3 DNA sequence: TGTGCCAGCAGCACCGACAGGGGTGAGCAGTTCTTC. Translating it yields CASSTDRGEQFF.

The J gene is TRBJ1-1, the V gene TRBV30; D not certain. The CDR3 loop spans 13 amino acids. V lost 4 bases and J 1 base, leaving 10 bases between the germline ends. The germline V gene encodes CDR1 GTSNPN and CDR2 SVGIG (reference sequence). The CDR3 DNA is TGTGCCTGGACCAAGGGAGGGAACACTGAAGCTTTCTTT. It encodes CAWTKGGNTEAFF.

The J gene is TRBJ2-3, the V gene TRBV20-1; TRBD1 is a possible D gene (6 bases). This CDR3 has 11 residues. The V gene lost 8 bases and the J gene lost 5 bases, with 11 bases spanning the gap. Per germline, CDR1 DFQATT and CDR2 SNEGSKA (reference sequence). CDR3 loop: CSYRVGDTQYF. CDR3 coding DNA: TGCAGTTACAGGGTTGGAGATACGCAGTATTTT.

The rearrangement joins TRBV11-2 to TRBJ1-2; D gene uncertain. Trimming removed 1 base from V and 5 bases from J, with 14 bases in between. CDR1 SGHAT and CDR2 FQNNGV come from the germline V gene. CDR3 length: 15 residues. The CDR3 is CASSLASGQAYGYTF. DNA of the CDR3: TGTGCCAGCAGCTTAGCATCCGGCCAGGCGTATGGCTACACCTTC.

This chain uses TRBV5-1 with TRBJ2-2; 7 bases match TRBD1. This CDR3 has 15 residues. Germline loops: CDR1 SGHRS, CDR2 YFSETQ. V gave up 5 bases and J gave up 6 bases; unmatched junction bases: 10. The CDR3 DNA reads as TGCGCCAGCAGAGGGGGCCAATTCTTTTCCGGGGAGCTGTTTTTT. Protein: CASRGGQFFSGELFF.

The rearrangement links TRBV19 to TRBJ2-1, with D possibly TRBD1 on 7 matching bases. The germline CDR1 and CDR2 sequences are LNHDA and SQIVND (reference sequence). The ends were cut back, 3 bases at V and 10 bases at J, with 13 bases in the middle. This CDR3 comprises 13 residues. The CDR3 loop reads CASSIGGGDEQFF. Written as DNA, the CDR3 is TGTGCCAGTAGTATTGGAGGGGGCGACGAGCAGTTCTTC.

The chain combines TRBV28 with TRBJ1-1; TRBD1 aligns across 7 bases. Germline V CDR1 and CDR2: MDHEN, SYDVKM. This CDR3 is built from 12 residues. V gave up 3 bases and J gave up 10 bases; unmatched junction bases: 5. This CDR3 is CASSFSYRGAFF. CDR3 sequence (DNA): TGTGCCAGCAGTTTTTCATACAGGGGAGCTTTCTTT.

This clone was detected only a few times. V usage is TRBV30 and J usage is TRBJ2-4; TRBD2 matches at 14 bases. The V gene's germline CDR1 is GTSNPN and CDR2 SVGIG (reference sequence). This CDR3 is built from 16 residues. J gave up 7 bases and V 2 bases, and 7 bases lay outside the gene matches. The DNA for the CDR3 is TGTGCCTGGAGTCCGAGGGGACTAGCGGGAGTGAACATTCAGTACTTC. Translated: CAWSPRGLAGVNIQYF.

V gene TRBV6-5 combines with J gene TRBJ1-1, with D perhaps TRBD1 (6 bases). The CDR3 spans 13 residues. Trimming cost V 0 bases and J 8 bases, with 10 bases left between them. Looked up from germline, CDR1 is MNHEY and CDR2 is SVGAGI. Here the CDR3 reads CASSYSRGKEAFF. DNA for the CDR3: TGTGCCAGCAGTTACTCGAGGGGGAAAGAAGCTTTCTTT.

The chain is built from TRBV18 and TRBJ2-7, with D maybe TRBD2 (6 bases). The CDR3 length is 15 residues. Trimming removed 3 bases from V and 4 bases from J, with 16 bases in between. Germline lookup yields CDR1 KGHSH and CDR2 LQKENI. The CDR3 loop is CASSPPGTPLYEQYF. CDR3 in DNA: TGTGCCAGCTCACCTCCGGGGACTCCCCTGTACGAGCAGTACTTC.

This rearrangement joins TRBV11-3 to TRBJ2-7; D is unclear. Germline loops: CDR1 SGHNT, CDR2 YENEEA. The ends were cut back, 1 base at V and 0 bases at J, with 4 bases in the middle. This CDR3 has 13 amino acids. The CDR3 is CASSLGGSYEQYF. As DNA, the CDR3 is TGTGCCAGCAGCTTAGGAGGCTCCTACGAGCAGTACTTC.

The V and J genes are TRBV11-2 and TRBJ2-2; tentatively, D is TRBD1 (5 bases). CDR1 SGHAT and CDR2 FQNNGV come from the germline V gene. The CDR3 loop spans 15 amino acids. Trimming took off 5 bases at V and 6 bases at J, with 16 bases between the two ends. CDR3 sequence: CASSPEAGWAGELFF. CDR3 nucleotide sequence: TGTGCCAGCAGCCCCGAGGCAGGGTGGGCCGGGGAGCTGTTTTTT.

The CDR3, as DNA: TGCGCCAGCAGCGCGGGACTAGCAGAGAACACCGGGGAGCTGTTTTTT. It is translated as CASSAGLAENTGELFF. The V and J genes are TRBV5-1 and TRBJ2-2; 9 nucleotides agree with TRBD2. V gave up 4 bases and J gave up 1 base; unmatched junction bases: 5. This CDR3 is built from 16 residues. From germline, CDR1 is SGHRS and CDR2 YFSETQ.

This clone was found a few times. The chain links TRBV21-1 to TRBJ1-2. TRBV21-1 is a recognized pseudogene. CDR3 size: 14 residues. CDR3 in DNA: TGTGCCAGCAGCAAAGGAGGGAATAACTATGGCTACACCTTC. Its translation is CASSKGGNNYGYTF.